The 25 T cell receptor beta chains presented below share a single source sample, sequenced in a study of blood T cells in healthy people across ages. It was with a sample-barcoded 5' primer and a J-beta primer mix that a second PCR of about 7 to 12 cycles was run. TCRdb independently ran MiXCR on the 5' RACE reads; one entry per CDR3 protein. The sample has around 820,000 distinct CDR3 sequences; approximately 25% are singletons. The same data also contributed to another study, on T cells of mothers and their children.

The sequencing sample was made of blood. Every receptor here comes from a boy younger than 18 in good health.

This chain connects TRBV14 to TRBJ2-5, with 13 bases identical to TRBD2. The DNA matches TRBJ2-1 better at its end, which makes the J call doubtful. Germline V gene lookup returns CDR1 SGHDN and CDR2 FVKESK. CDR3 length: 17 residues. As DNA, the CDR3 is TGTGCCAGCAGCCAATTGCCGGGACTAGCGGGAAGCAATGAGCAGTTCTTC. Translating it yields CASSQLPGLAGSNEQFF.

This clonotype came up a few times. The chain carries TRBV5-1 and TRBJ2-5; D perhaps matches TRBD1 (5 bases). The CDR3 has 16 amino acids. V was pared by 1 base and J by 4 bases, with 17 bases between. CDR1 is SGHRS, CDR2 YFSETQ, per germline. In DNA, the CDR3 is TGCGCCAGCAGCTTGCTCGCGGCAGACAGAGGAGAGACCCAGTACTTC. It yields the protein CASSLLAADRGETQYF.

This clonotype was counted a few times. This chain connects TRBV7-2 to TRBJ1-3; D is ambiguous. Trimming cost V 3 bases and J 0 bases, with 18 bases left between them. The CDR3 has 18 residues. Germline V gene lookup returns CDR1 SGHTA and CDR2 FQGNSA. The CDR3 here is CASSFLFGRPSSGNTIYF. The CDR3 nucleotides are TGTGCCAGCAGCTTTTTGTTCGGCAGACCTTCCTCTGGAAACACCATATATTTT.

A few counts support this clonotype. CDR3 in amino acids: CASSLRATATNEKLFF. CDR3 DNA sequence: TGTGCCAGCAGTTTAAGGGCTACCGCAACTAATGAAAAACTGTTTTTT. The V gene is TRBV12-3 or TRBV12-4, the J gene TRBJ1-4; D unclear. Trimming removed 2 bases from V and 0 bases from J, with 10 bases in between. The CDR3 is 16 residues long.

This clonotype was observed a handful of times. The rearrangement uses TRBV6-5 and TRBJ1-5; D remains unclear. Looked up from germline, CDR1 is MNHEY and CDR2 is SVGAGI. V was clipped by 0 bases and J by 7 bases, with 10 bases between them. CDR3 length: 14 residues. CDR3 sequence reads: CASSYSPEGQPQHF. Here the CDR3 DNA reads TGTGCCAGCAGTTACTCACCGGAGGGACAGCCCCAGCATTTT.

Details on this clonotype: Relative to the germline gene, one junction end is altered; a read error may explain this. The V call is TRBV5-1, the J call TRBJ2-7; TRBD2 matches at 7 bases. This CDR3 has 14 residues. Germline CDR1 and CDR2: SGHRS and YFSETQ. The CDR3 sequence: CASGFGTNSYERYF. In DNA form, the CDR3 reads TGCGCCAGCGGCTTCGGGACTAACTCCTACGAGCGGTACTTC.

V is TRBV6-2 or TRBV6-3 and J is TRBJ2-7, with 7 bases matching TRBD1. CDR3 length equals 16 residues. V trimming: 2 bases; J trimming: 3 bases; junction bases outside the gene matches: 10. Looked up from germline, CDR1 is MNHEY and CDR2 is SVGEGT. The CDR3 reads CASSYTDRVPVYEQYF. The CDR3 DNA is TGTGCCAGCAGTTACACCGACAGGGTCCCCGTCTACGAGCAGTACTTC.

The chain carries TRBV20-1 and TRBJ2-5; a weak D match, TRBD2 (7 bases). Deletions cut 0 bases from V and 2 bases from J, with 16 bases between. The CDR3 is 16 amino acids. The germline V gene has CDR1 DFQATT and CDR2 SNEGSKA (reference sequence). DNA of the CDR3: TGCAGTGCTAGAGATTTATACGGGGGGCAACAAGAGACCCAGTACTTC. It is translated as CSARDLYGGQQETQYF.

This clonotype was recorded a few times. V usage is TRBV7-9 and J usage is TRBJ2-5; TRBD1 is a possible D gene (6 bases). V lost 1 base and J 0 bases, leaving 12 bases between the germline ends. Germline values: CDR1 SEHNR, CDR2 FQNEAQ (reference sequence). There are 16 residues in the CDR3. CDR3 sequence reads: CASSLGDTYHQETQYF. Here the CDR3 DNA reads TGTGCCAGCAGCTTAGGGGACACGTACCACCAAGAGACCCAGTACTTC.

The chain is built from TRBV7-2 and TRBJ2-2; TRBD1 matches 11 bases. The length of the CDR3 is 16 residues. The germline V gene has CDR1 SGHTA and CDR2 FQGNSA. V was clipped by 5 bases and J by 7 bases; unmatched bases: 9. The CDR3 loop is CASSSRTGGWVGELFF. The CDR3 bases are TGTGCCAGCAGCAGTCGGACAGGGGGCTGGGTCGGGGAGCTGTTTTTT.

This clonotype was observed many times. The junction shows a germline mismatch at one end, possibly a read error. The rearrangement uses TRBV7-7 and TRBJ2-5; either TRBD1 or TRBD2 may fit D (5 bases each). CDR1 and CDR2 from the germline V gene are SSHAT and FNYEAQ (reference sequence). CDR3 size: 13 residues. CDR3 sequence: CASSLAREETQYF. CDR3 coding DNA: TGTGCTAGCAGCTTAGCCAGGGAGGAGACCCAGTACTTC.

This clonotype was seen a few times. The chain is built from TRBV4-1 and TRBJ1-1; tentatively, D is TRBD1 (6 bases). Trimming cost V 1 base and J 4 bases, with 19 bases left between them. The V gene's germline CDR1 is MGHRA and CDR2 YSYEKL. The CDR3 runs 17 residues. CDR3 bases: TGCGCCAGCAGCCAAGTAGGCCAGGGGTTTGGCGGCACTGAAGCTTTCTTT. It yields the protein CASSQVGQGFGGTEAFF.

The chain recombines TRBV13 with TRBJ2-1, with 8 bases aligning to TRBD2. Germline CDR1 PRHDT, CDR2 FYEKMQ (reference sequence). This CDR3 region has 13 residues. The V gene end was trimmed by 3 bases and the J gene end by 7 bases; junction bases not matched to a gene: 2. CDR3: CASSFRGGNEQFF. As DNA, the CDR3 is TGTGCCAGCAGCTTCCGGGGGGGGAATGAGCAGTTCTTC.

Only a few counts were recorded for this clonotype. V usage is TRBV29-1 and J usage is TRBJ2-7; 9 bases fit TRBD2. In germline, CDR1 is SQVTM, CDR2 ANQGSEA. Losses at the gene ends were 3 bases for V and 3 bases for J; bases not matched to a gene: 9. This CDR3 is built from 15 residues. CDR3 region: CSVEGLAGADYEQYF. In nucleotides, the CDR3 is TGCAGCGTTGAGGGATTAGCGGGAGCCGACTACGAGCAGTACTTC.

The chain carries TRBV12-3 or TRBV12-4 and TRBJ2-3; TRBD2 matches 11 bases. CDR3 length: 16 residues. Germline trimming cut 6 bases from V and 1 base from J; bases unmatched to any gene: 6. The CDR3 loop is CASSPRLAGRTDTQYF. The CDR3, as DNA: TGTGCCAGCAGCCCCAGACTAGCGGGGCGCACAGATACGCAGTATTTT.

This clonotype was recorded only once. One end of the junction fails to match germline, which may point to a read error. Written as DNA, the CDR3 is TGTGCTGGTGGTTTACCGGCGGGGGGTTCCTACAAGCAGTACTTC. Its translation is CAGGLPAGGSYKQYF. The rearrangement uses TRBV12-5 and TRBJ2-7; 8 bases line up with TRBD2. The CDR3 extends over 15 amino acids. In germline, CDR1 is LGHNT, CDR2 FRNRAP.

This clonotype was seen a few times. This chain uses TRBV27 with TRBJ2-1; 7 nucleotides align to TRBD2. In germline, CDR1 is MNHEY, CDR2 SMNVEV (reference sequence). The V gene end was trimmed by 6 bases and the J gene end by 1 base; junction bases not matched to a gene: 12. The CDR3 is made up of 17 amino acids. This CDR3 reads CASRPLSGRASYNEQFF. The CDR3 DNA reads TGTGCCAGCAGGCCCTTGTCTGGGAGGGCATCCTACAATGAGCAGTTCTTC.

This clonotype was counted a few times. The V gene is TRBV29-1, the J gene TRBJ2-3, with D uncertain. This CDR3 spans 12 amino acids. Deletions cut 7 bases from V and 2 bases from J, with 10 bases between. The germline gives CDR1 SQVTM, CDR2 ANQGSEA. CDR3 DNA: TGCAGCGGGGCAGAGAACACAGATACGCAGTATTTT. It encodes CSGAENTDTQYF.

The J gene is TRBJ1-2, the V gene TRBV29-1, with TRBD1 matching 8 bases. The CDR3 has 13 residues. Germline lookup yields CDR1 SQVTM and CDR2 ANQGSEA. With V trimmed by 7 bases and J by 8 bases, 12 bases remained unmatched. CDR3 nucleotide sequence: TGCAGCGCAGACAGGGGCCCTCCTTGGGGCTACACCTTC. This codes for CSADRGPPWGYTF.

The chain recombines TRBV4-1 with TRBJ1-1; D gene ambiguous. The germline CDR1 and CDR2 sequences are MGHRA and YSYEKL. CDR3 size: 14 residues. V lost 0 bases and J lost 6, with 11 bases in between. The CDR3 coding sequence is TGCGCCAGCAGCCAAGACTTTTGGGGATCTGAAGCTTTCTTT. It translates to CASSQDFWGSEAFF.

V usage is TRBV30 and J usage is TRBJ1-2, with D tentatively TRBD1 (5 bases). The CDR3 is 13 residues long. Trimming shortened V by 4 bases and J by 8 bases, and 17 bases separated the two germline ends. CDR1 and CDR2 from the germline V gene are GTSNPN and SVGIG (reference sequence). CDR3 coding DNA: TGTGCCTGGACCCGCGACTCTAGGGACGGCTACACCTTC. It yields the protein CAWTRDSRDGYTF.

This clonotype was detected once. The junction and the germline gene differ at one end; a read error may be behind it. The CDR3: CASSLRGLTEVFF. CDR3 DNA: TGTGCCAGCAGCTTACGGGGACTGACTGAAGTTTTCTTT. This chain connects TRBV7-2 to TRBJ1-1, with D perhaps TRBD1 (5 bases). The germline gives CDR1 SGHTA, CDR2 FQGNSA. The CDR3 spans 13 residues. The entire variable domain, with the rest obtained from reference TRBV7-2 and TRBJ1-1, is as follows: GAGVSQSPSNKVTEKGKDVELRCDPISGHTALYWYRQSLGQGLEFLIYFQGNSAPDKSGLPSDRFSAERTGGSVSTLTIQRTQQEDSAVYLCASSLRGLTEVFFGQGTRLTVV.

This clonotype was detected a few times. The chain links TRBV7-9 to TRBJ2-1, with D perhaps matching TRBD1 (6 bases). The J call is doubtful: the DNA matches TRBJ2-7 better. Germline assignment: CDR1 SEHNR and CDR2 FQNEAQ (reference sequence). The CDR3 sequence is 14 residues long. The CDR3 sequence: CASSLTGHSYEQYF. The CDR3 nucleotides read TGTGCCAGCAGCCTGACAGGCCACTCCTACGAGCAGTACTTC.

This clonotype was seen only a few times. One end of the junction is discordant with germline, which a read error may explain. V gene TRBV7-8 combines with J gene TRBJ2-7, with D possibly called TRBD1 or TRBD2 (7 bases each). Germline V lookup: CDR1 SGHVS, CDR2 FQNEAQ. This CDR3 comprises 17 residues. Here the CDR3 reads CASSLTQKQGGFYGQYF. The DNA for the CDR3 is TGTGCCAGCAGCTTAACTCAGAAGCAGGGGGGGTTCTACGGGCAGTACTTC.

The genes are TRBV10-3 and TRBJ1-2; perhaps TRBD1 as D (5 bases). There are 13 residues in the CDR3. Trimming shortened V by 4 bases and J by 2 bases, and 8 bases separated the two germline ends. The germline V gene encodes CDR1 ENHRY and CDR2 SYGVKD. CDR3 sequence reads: CAISGQSNYGYTF. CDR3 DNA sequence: TGTGCCATCAGTGGACAGTCCAACTATGGCTACACCTTC.